The source of this T cell receptor (beta chain) is a study of blood T cell repertoires in COVID-19. Repertoires were generated with immunoSEQ multiplex PCR, while TCRdb's copy carries only in-frame clones and drops some. The sample holds about 81,000 clones, 82% seen once. The junction had 8 bases not matched to a gene; V was cut back by 5 bases and J by 5 bases. The CDR3 totals 15 residues. Germline assignment: CDR1 SGHTA and CDR2 FQGNSA. Sequencing was done on a sample of peripheral blood. This TCR came from a man aged 55-75 years with acute or convalescent COVID-19. The chain joins TRBV7-2 to TRBJ2-5, with 10 bases fitting TRBD2. The CDR3 loop is CASSQKREGRETQYF. The CDR3 DNA sequence: TGTGCCAGCAGCCAGAAGCGGGAGGGCCGGGAGACCCAGTACTTC.